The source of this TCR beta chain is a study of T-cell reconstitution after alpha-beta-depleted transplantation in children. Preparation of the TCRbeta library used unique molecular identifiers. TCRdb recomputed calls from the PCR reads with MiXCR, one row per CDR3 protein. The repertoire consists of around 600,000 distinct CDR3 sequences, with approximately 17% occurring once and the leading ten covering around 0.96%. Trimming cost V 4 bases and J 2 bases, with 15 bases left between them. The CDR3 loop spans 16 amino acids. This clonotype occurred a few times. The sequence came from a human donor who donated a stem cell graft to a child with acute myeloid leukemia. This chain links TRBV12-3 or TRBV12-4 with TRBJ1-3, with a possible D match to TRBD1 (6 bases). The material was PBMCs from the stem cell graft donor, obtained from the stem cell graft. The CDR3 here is CASSWGAGAAGNTIYF. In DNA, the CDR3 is TGTGCCAGCAGTTGGGGGGCAGGGGCGGCTGGAAACACCATATATTTT.